This T cell receptor beta chain was profiled in a study of early T cells in non-severe SARS-CoV-2 infection. Looking at the study overall: Unsorted whole-blood RNA was sequenced in bulk, leaving chains unpaired. Broader study findings: Sequences matched to VDJdb favored anti-spike CD8 responses, while private and CD4 specificities were missed.

This clonotype was seen repeatedly, ten times or more. Antigen specificity is unknown. The library protocol tagged individual cDNA molecules with unique molecular identifiers. Each CDR3 protein is one row after TCRdb ran MiXCR on the 5' RACE reads. The sample includes about 100,000 distinct CDR3 sequences, 13% of them seen just once. The CDR3 length is 15 residues. V shed 1 base and J shed 6 bases, with 13 bases lying between them. Per the germline V gene, CDR1 is MGHRA and CDR2 is YSYEKL. The clonotype was recovered from an adult who was a healthcare worker with PCR-confirmed SARS-CoV-2 infection or an uninfected control (not recorded which). This chain links TRBV4-1 with TRBJ1-5; perhaps TRBD1 as D (6 bases). Sequencing was carried out using whole blood. The CDR3 nucleotides are TGCGCCAGCAGCCAAGTTCCAGGGGTCGGTCAGCCCCAGCATTTT. Amino acid sequence: CASSQVPGVGQPQHF.